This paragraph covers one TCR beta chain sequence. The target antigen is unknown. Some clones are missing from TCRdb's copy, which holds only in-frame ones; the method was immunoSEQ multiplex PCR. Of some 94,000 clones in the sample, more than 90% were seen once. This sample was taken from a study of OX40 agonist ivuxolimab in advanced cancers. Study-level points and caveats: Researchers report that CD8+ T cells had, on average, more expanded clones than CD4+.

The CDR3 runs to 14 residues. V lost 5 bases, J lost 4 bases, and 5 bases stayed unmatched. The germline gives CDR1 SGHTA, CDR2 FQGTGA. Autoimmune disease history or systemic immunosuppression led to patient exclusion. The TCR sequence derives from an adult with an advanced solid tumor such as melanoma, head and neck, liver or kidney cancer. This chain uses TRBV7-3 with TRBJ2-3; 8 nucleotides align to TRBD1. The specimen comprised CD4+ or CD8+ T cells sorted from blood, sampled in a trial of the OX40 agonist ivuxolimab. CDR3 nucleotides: TGTGCCAGCAGCCTGCAGGGGGCAGCAGATACGCAGTATTTT. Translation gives CASSLQGAADTQYF.